This TCR beta chain comes out of a study of blood T cell repertoires in COVID-19. Across the study: The United States, Italy and Spain provided the acute and convalescent COVID-19 samples.

Clones were read by immunoSEQ multiplex PCR, and TCRdb kept only the in-frame ones, dropping some. Of about 210,000 clones in the sample, over 75% were seen once. V lost 6 bases and J lost 4, with 19 bases in between. CDR3 size: 15 residues. Germline values: CDR1 SQVTM, CDR2 ANQGSEA. The sequenced sample consisted of PBMCs or T cells enriched from blood (not recorded which). This TCR was sampled from a man aged 40-50 years who had recovered from COVID-19. The chain recombines TRBV29-1 with TRBJ2-1, with TRBD1 as a possible D gene (6 bases). For the CDR3, the DNA is TGCAGCGTCGGTACAGGGTTTTTAGGGTACAATGAGCAGTTCTTC. Translating gives CSVGTGFLGYNEQFF.